A single sample gave rise to the 6 T cell receptor beta chains below, sequenced in a study of shared clonotypes between healthy human individuals. Sequenced by immunoSEQ multiplex PCR; TCRdb stores in-frame clones only, minus some. Of approximately 500,000 clones listed, 60% to 85% were seen once; the top ten hold under 15%. The sequenced material came from PBMCs. The source is a woman in her thirties or forties in good health. Some clones in this sample may be carry-over from other donors' samples.

J is TRBJ1-4 and V is TRBV29-1; TRBD1 matches at 7 bases. Trimming removed 6 bases from V and 4 bases from J; junction bases left unmatched: 8. The V gene's germline CDR1 is SQVTM and CDR2 ANQGSEA. This CDR3 comprises 14 residues. CDR3 loop: CSVDPGGSNEKLFF. The CDR3 DNA reads as TGCAGCGTCGACCCAGGGGGAAGTAATGAAAAACTGTTTTTT.

The V call is TRBV9, the J call TRBJ2-5; D is possibly TRBD1 (5 bases). The ends were cut back, 4 bases at V and 1 base at J, with 11 bases in the middle. CDR1 and CDR2 from the germline V gene are SGDLS and YYNGEE. There are 14 residues in the CDR3. The CDR3: CASSLGQFQETQYF. The CDR3 DNA reads TGTGCCAGCAGCCTAGGACAATTCCAAGAGACCCAGTACTTC.

Remarks on this clone: The identical CDR3 is also encoded by other nucleotide sequences in the sample. The chain is built from TRBV27 and TRBJ1-2; possibly TRBD1 for D (5 bases). The CDR3 length is 12 residues. The germline V gene encodes CDR1 MNHEY and CDR2 SMNVEV (reference sequence). V gave up 5 bases and J gave up 4 bases, with 8 bases separating them. CDR3 sequence: CASSEQGYGYTF. The CDR3 nucleotides are TGTGCCAGCAGTGAGCAGGGCTATGGCTACACCTTC.

This clone was seen a few times. V usage is TRBV29-1 and J usage is TRBJ2-5, with a weak D call TRBD1 (6 bases). The end of the DNA is better explained by TRBJ2-7, so the J call may be wrong. This CDR3 is built from 15 residues. CDR1 and CDR2 (germline): SQVTM, ANQGSEA. Here the CDR3 DNA reads TGCAGCGTTGGAGCCTTAGACAGGCACCCCTACGAGCAGTACTTC. This gives the protein CSVGALDRHPYEQYF.

This sequence joins TRBV4-1 and TRBJ1-5, with 7 bases that match TRBD1. CDR1 is MGHRA and CDR2 is YSYEKL in the germline V gene. The CDR3 is 19 residues long. Trimming removed 0 bases from V and 2 bases from J; junction bases left unmatched: 13. CDR3 sequence reads: CASSQERQQGIGGNQPQHF. The DNA for the CDR3 is TGCGCCAGCAGCCAAGAGCGGCAACAGGGGATAGGGGGCAATCAGCCCCAGCATTTT.

The rearrangement joins TRBV7-6 to TRBJ2-3; 10 bases are shared with TRBD2. The germline gives CDR1 SGHVS, CDR2 FNYEAQ. Trimming at V came to 5 bases and at J to 2 bases, leaving 13 bases not matched to a gene. The CDR3 extends over 18 amino acids. CDR3 sequence (DNA): TGTGCCAGCAGCCCTAGACTCCTAGCGGGAGCGCTCACAGATACGCAGTATTTT. Protein sequence: CASSPRLLAGALTDTQYF.